The 17 T cell receptor beta chains below come from one sample, sequenced in a study of blood T cell repertoires in COVID-19. Measured with immunoSEQ multiplex PCR; TCRdb has only the in-frame clones, and not every one. The sample lists 110,000 to 150,000 clones, 80% to 85% occurring once. Sequenced sample: peripheral blood. The receptors here all came from a human donor in a cohort sampled during active COVID-19.

The chain recombines TRBV5-1 with TRBJ2-7, with D hard to call. The CDR3 length is 12 residues. Trimming removed 3 bases from V and 0 bases from J, with 4 bases in between. Looked up from germline, CDR1 is SGHRS and CDR2 is YFSETQ. As DNA, the CDR3 is TGCGCCAGCAGCTACTACTCCTACGAGCAGTACTTC. The encoded protein is CASSYYSYEQYF.

The table lists this clone with a few counts. This sequence joins TRBV29-1 and TRBJ2-7; a weak D match, TRBD2 (5 bases). The ends were cut back, 6 bases at V and 2 bases at J, with 8 bases in the middle. Per the germline V gene, CDR1 is SQVTM and CDR2 is ANQGSEA. The CDR3 contains 11 residues. The CDR3 DNA reads TGCAGCGTCGACTATACCTACGAGCAGTACTTC. Translating it yields CSVDYTYEQYF.

The chain combines TRBV5-4 with TRBJ2-7, with TRBD2 identical over 12 bases. This CDR3 is 17 amino acids long. Germline CDR1 is SGHNT and CDR2 is YYREEE (reference sequence). Trimming at V came to 2 bases and at J to 2 bases, leaving 8 bases not matched to a gene. This chain's CDR3 is CASSLPSGRGGAYEQYF. DNA for the CDR3: TGTGCCAGCAGCTTACCTAGCGGGAGGGGGGGAGCCTACGAGCAGTACTTC.

The CDR3 reads CASSSGGGHTEAFF. CDR3 bases: TGTGCCAGCAGTTCTGGCGGGGGACACACTGAAGCTTTCTTT. V usage is TRBV28 and J usage is TRBJ1-1; D possibly corresponds to TRBD1 (5 bases). The CDR3 runs to 14 residues. The V and J ends lost 4 bases and 3 bases respectively, with 12 bases between them. CDR1 is MDHEN and CDR2 is SYDVKM in the germline V gene. Full variable domain (missing parts from reference TRBV28 and TRBJ1-1): DVKVTQSSRYLVKRTGEKVFLECVQDMDHENMFWYRQDPGLGLRLIYFSYDVKMKEKGDIPEGYSVSREKKERFSLILESASTNQTSMYLCASSSGGGHTEAFFGQGTRLTVV.

This clone was counted only a few times. V and J are TRBV9 and TRBJ1-2; tentative D call: TRBD1 (5 bases). The V gene's germline CDR1 is SGDLS and CDR2 YYNGEE. The CDR3 has 16 amino acids. Trimming removed 3 bases at V and 5 bases at J, with 20 bases between. DNA for the CDR3: TGTGCCAGCAGCGCCTTCACCGGGGGTAGCCCTTATGGCTACACCTTC. It yields the protein CASSAFTGGSPYGYTF.

The chain is built from TRBV4-3 and TRBJ1-1; D remains ambiguous. This CDR3 has 13 residues. Germline lookup yields CDR1 LGHNA and CDR2 YSLEER. Deletions cut 6 bases from V and 1 base from J, with 9 bases between. The CDR3 DNA follows: TGCGCCAGCAGTCTTAGACAGAACACTGAAGCTTTCTTT. It translates to CASSLRQNTEAFF.

This chain joins TRBV29-1 and TRBJ2-7; TRBD2 matches at 8 bases. Germline loops: CDR1 SQVTM, CDR2 ANQGSEA. This CDR3 contains 16 residues. J lost 4 bases, V lost 7 bases, and 18 bases had no gene match. CDR3 sequence (DNA): TGCAGCGCCGAGGGCCTAGCGGGTAGACGGCGGTACGAGCAGTACTTC. This translates into CSAEGLAGRRRYEQYF.

The V call is TRBV28, the J call TRBJ2-4, with a weak D call TRBD1 (6 bases). V was trimmed by 3 bases and J by 4 bases, leaving 10 bases between them. The CDR3 sequence is 14 residues long. CDR1 is MDHEN, CDR2 SYDVKM, per germline. The CDR3 DNA follows: TGTGCCAGCAGTTTCGCGAGGGGGAAAAACATTCAGTACTTC. This encodes CASSFARGKNIQYF. The full variable domain, completed using reference TRBV28 and TRBJ2-4, is DVKVTQSSRYLVKRTGEKVFLECVQDMDHENMFWYRQDPGLGLRLIYFSYDVKMKEKGDIPEGYSVSREKKERFSLILESASTNQTSMYLCASSFARGKNIQYFGAGTRLSVL.

The chain joins TRBV7-2 to TRBJ2-7, with TRBD2 identical over 8 bases. This CDR3 region has 16 residues. The germline V gene has CDR1 SGHTA and CDR2 FQGNSA. Trimming took 0 bases from V and 2 from J; bases not matched to a gene: 6. The CDR3 loop reads CASSLAISGGPYEQYF. CDR3 DNA sequence: TGTGCCAGCAGCTTAGCGATCTCGGGAGGGCCCTACGAGCAGTACTTC.

The table lists this clone with a few counts. The chain recombines TRBV6-5 with TRBJ1-6; 7 positions match TRBD1. V lost 5 bases and J lost 10; bases outside the gene matches: 11. Germline assignment: CDR1 MNHEY and CDR2 SVGAGI. This CDR3 has 15 amino acids. DNA of the CDR3: TGTGCCAGCAGTACCACTACGACAGGGCTCTCACCCCTCCACTTT. This sequence encodes CASSTTTTGLSPLHF.

The V and J genes are TRBV6-5 and TRBJ1-3; 10 positions agree with TRBD1. The ends lost 8 bases at V and 4 bases at J; junction bases unmatched: 2. This CDR3 has 13 residues. CDR1 is MNHEY, CDR2 SVGAGI, per germline. CDR3 in DNA: TGTGCCAGCGGGACAGGGGCCGGAAACACCATATATTTT. It encodes CASGTGAGNTIYF.

The chain joins TRBV13 to TRBJ2-6; TRBD1 aligns across 9 bases. Germline CDR1 is PRHDT and CDR2 is FYEKMQ (reference sequence). Trimming took 5 bases from V and 4 from J; bases not matched to a gene: 21. The CDR3 extends over 21 amino acids. CDR3 nucleotide sequence: TGTGCCAGCAGCGTAGATGCCAGGGACAGGGAAAATACTCTGGGGGCCAACGTCCTGACTTTC. Amino acids: CASSVDARDRENTLGANVLTF.

The V and J genes are TRBV27 and TRBJ1-2, with 7 bases lining up with TRBD1. Trimming took 6 bases from V and 3 from J; bases not matched to a gene: 7. The CDR3 is 14 residues long. The germline CDR1 and CDR2 sequences are MNHEY and SMNVEV (reference sequence). This chain's CDR3 is CASSRQGFDYGYTF. CDR3 nucleotides: TGTGCCAGCAGCCGACAGGGTTTTGACTATGGCTACACCTTC.

The genes are TRBV2 and TRBJ1-2; a weak D match, TRBD1 (6 bases). With 7 bases removed from V and 1 base from J, the gap between germline ends came to 7 bases. The CDR3 totals 12 residues. The V gene's germline CDR1 is SNHLY and CDR2 FYNNEI. As DNA, the CDR3 is TGTGCCAGCAACAGGGATAACTATGGCTACACCTTC. Its translation: CASNRDNYGYTF.

In this sample, this clone turned up a few times. The chain combines TRBV6-6 with TRBJ2-7; D gene uncertain. Germline lookup yields CDR1 MNHNY and CDR2 SVGAGI (reference sequence). This CDR3 region has 14 residues. The V and J ends lost 5 bases and 0 bases respectively, with 11 bases between them. For the CDR3, the DNA is TGTGCCAGCAGTCCAACCGGGTCCTCCTACGAGCAGTACTTC. Encoded protein: CASSPTGSSYEQYF.

This chain links TRBV7-9 with TRBJ2-5; 8 bases fit TRBD1. V lost 5 bases and J lost 5; bases outside the gene matches: 19. The germline gives CDR1 SEHNR, CDR2 FQNEAQ (reference sequence). This CDR3 region has 18 residues. The CDR3 DNA sequence: TGTGCCAGCAGCACAGTCTACAGGGGGAAAAAGACCGGTGAGACCCAGTACTTC. The encoded protein is CASSTVYRGKKTGETQYF. Full variable domain (outside the CDR3, taken from reference TRBV7-9 and TRBJ2-5): DTGVSQNPRHKITKRGQNVTFRCDPISEHNRLYWYRQTLGQGPEFLTYFQNEAQLEKSRLLSDRFSAERPKGSFSTLEIQRTEQGDSAMYLCASSTVYRGKKTGETQYFGPGTRLLVL.

A single count supports this clone. The CDR3 DNA reads as TGTGCCACAACAGAGTTTGCTGGGGCCAACGTCCTGACTTTC. Amino acid sequence: CATTEFAGANVLTF. The V call is TRBV6-6, the J call TRBJ2-6; no reliable D call. V lost 10 bases, J lost 2 bases, and 12 bases lay in between. In germline, CDR1 is MNHNY, CDR2 SVGAGI (reference sequence). CDR3 length: 14 amino acids.